A selection of T cell receptor beta chains follows, all from one sample in a study of Ad26.COV2.S vaccination and SARS-CoV-2 variants. TCRdb's table, derived via immunoSEQ multiplex PCR, lists solely in-frame clones and lacks some. The table lists about 400,000 clones, approximately 88% of them singletons. The sample in question was peripheral blood, obtained in a trial of Ad26.COV2.S vaccine versus placebo. The source of these receptors is a person between 18 and 65 years old who received the Ad26.COV2.S COVID-19 vaccine or a placebo. CDR3s include the opening cysteine and the closing phenylalanine or tryptophan. Clone size is shown for a subset of rows, as once, few, many or a class of expanded clone.

TRBJ1-4	16	TRBV7-6	.	CASSLEHPGEREKLFF
TRBJ2-5	13	TRBV19	.	CASSTVNQETQYF
TRBJ1-4	14	TRBV28	once	CASSSGRWNEKLFF
TRBJ1-1	13	TRBV5-4	.	CAADRGMNTEAFF
TRBJ2-7	15	TRBV2	.	CASTRGLRLSSEQYF
TRBJ2-3	15	TRBV19	.	CASKSGSGGTDTQYF
TRBJ1-2	14	TRBV5-1	.	CASSLGGRNYGYTF
TRBJ2-7	16	TRBV7-9	few	CASSPPLGGPDYEQYF
TRBJ2-2	13	TRBV11-2	.	CASRRNVTGELFF
TRBJ2-2	15	TRBV30	.	CARDLQGANTGELFF
TRBJ2-1	15	TRBV6-5	.	CASSLTGYTYNEQFF
TRBJ1-1	15	TRBV5-1	.	CASSPTGGQHTEAFF
TRBJ1-6	14	TRBV4-3	.	CASSQDTGGTPLHF
TRBJ2-5	11	TRBV10-3	.	CAISDTQTQYF
TRBJ1-5	15	TRBV5-1	.	CASSLSDSEHQPQHF
TRBJ2-7	13	TRBV9	.	CASSLTPGYEQYF
TRBJ2-3	17	TRBV27	.	CASSPRSGGAGTDTQYF
TRBJ1-4	19	TRBV28	.	CASSANRGRRAQSNEKLFF
TRBJ2-1	13	TRBV7-9	.	CASGGGAGNEQFF
TRBJ2-6	14	TRBV30	.	CAWTGGPGANVLTF
TRBJ1-3	15	TRBV10-3	once	CAIRDRGNSGDTIYF
TRBJ2-2	16	TRBV28	.	CASSNRDSPSTGELFF
TRBJ2-7	14	TRBV28	.	CASSPPDHMYEQYF
TRBJ1-2	13	TRBV4-3	.	CASSPTGLRGYTF
TRBJ2-1	15	TRBV7-7	.	CASSLGSSPLHEQFF
TRBJ2-2	15	TRBV9	few	CASSRGRVNTGELFF
TRBJ1-5	14	TRBV28	.	CASSLVQSNQPQHF
TRBJ2-7	15	TRBV3-1/TRBV3-2	.	CASSQGGYRGYEQYF
TRBJ2-7	15	TRBV28	.	CASHTTGTGGYEQYF
TRBJ2-7	13	TRBV12-3/TRBV12-4	.	CASSGLGTYEQYF
TRBJ2-7	12	TRBV5-4	.	CASSLLSYEQYF
TRBJ2-7	15	TRBV5-6	.	CASSLKGLITYEQYF
TRBJ1-2	14	TRBV6-1	.	CASSEQTGGGGYTF
TRBJ2-1	15	TRBV5-8	.	CASSLGLSSYNEQFF
TRBJ1-3	20	TRBV24-1	.	CATSDLPQPGHPPRGNTIYF
TRBJ1-5	14	TRBV19	.	CASSVAGRGQPQHF
TRBJ2-5	12	TRBV5-1	once	CASSLAQETQYF
TRBJ2-3	15	TRBV10-3	few	CAINPSGFGGDTQYF
TRBJ2-3	15	TRBV18	.	CASSPGQGSTDTQYF
TRBJ1-1	15	TRBV27	.	CASSPHGNALREAFF
TRBJ2-5	15	TRBV3-1/TRBV3-2	.	CASSPLRAGLGTQYF
TRBJ2-7	15	TRBV6-5	.	CASSPSGTPRHEQYF
TRBJ2-1	15	TRBV2	.	CASSTSRDRGKEQFF
TRBJ2-3	15	TRBV28	.	CASKPGTGYTDTQYF
TRBJ2-1	15	TRBV7-9	.	CASSTRDRGDNEQFF
TRBJ1-1	11	TRBV12-3/TRBV12-4	.	CASSLGTEAFF
TRBJ2-1	15	TRBV11-3	.	CASSLVQDDYNEQFF
TRBJ2-7	13	TRBV4-2	few	CASSQERHHEQYF
TRBJ2-1	13	TRBV30	.	CAWSVLRGNEQFF
TRBJ1-1	12	TRBV28	.	CASSLLNTEAFF
TRBJ1-6	16	TRBV5-1	.	CASSFKGLGDNSPLHF
TRBJ2-5	12	TRBV5-1	.	CASSLASETQYF
TRBJ2-3	14	TRBV27	.	CASSPGGRTDTQYF
TRBJ2-2	15	TRBV2	.	CASRSTGMDTGELFF
TRBJ2-2	14	TRBV28	.	CAGTSGGATGELFF
TRBJ2-7	15	TRBV18	.	CASSPGHGRSYEQYF